Sequencing of this T cell receptor (beta chain) was carried out in a study of blood T cell repertoires in COVID-19. Study background: Donors in the United States, Italy and Spain gave samples during acute or convalescent COVID-19. Sample material is recorded as cDNA or gDNA derived from T cells, B-cell-depleted T cells, or PBMCs.

The V gene lost 3 bases and the J gene lost 6 bases, with 18 bases spanning the gap. CDR3 length equals 15 residues. The germline V gene encodes CDR1 SGHNT and CDR2 YYREEE (reference sequence). Original analysis: Researchers report that nucleated cell counts were estimated from reference gene primer amplification. The table came from immunoSEQ multiplex PCR; TCRdb's copy has only in-frame clones and leaves some out. The V and J calls and clone size are taken from that table; D and trimming were inferred from the DNA. The table shows approximately 500,000 clones, with over 75% occurring only once. The rearrangement uses TRBV5-4 and TRBJ1-2; D is possibly TRBD1 (6 bases). This clonotype was sampled from a human donor in a cohort sampled during active COVID-19. Sequencing was done on a sample of peripheral blood. DNA for the CDR3: TGTGCCAGCAGCTCTGGACAGAGGTTAAGCAATGGCTACACCTTC. Its protein is CASSSGQRLSNGYTF. Based on the CDR3 plus reference TRBV5-4 and TRBJ1-2, the full variable domain is ETGVTQSPTHLIKTRGQQVTLRCSSQSGHNTVSWYQQALGQGPQFIFQYYREEENGRGNFPPRFSGLQFPNYSSELNVNALELDDSALYLCASSSGQRLSNGYTFGSGTRLTVV.